This T cell receptor (beta chain) was recorded in a study of Graves' ophthalmopathy and Graves' hyperthyroidism. Study at large: Before any treatment, peripheral blood was taken at the initial diagnosis.

CDR3 regions of TCR beta were amplified from RNA transcripts. RT-PCR with HTBI primers came first, then second-round multiplex PCR. Using its own MiXCR run on the multiplex PCR reads, TCRdb lists one record per CDR3 protein. The sample includes roughly 160,000 distinct CDR3 sequences, 30% to 45% seen only once; the top ten take around 9.3%. Ten or more counts support this clonotype. Excluded were patients with other autoimmune diseases, uncontrolled infections, pregnancy or lactation. From fresh peripheral blood, 8 to 10 ml in volume, the PBMCs were obtained. CDR3 length: 13 residues. Trimming took 3 bases from V and 6 from J, leaving 14 bases between them. Germline CDR1 reads GTSNPN; CDR2 reads SVGIG (reference sequence).

The sample was peripheral blood. The V call is TRBV30, the J call TRBJ1-2; D might be TRBD1 (6 bases). This receptor was obtained from a man aged 25-40 years with Graves' ophthalmopathy. The CDR3 DNA sequence: TGTGCCTGGAGCCCCGGGGGCTACGATGGCTACACCTTC. This sequence encodes CAWSPGGYDGYTF.